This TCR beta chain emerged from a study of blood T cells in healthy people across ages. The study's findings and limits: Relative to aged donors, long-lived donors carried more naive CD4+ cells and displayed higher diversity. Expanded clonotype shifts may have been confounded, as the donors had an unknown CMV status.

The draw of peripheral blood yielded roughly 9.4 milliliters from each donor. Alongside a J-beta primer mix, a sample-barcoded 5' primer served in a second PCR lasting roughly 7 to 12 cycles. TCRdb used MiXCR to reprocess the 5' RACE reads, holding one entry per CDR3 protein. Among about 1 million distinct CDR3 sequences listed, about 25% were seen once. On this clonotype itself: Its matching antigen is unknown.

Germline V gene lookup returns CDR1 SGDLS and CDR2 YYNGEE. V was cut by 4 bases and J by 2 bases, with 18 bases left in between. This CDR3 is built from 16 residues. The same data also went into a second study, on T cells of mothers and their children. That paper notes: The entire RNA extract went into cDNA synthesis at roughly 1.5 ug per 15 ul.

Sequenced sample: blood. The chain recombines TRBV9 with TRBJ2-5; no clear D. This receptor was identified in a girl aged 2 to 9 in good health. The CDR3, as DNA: TGTGCCAGCAGCCCCACGGGTGCGCAGGCACAAGAGACCCAGTACTTC. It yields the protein CASSPTGAQAQETQYF.